This is a list of T cell receptor beta chains from one sample in a study of molecular identifiers for immune sequencing clone quantification. TCRdb independently ran MiXCR on the PCR reads; one entry per CDR3 protein. The sample consists of about 510,000 distinct CDR3 sequences, over 20% of them appearing once. The material sequenced was naive CD8+ T cells from blood, with Jurkat cell RNA spiked in. All receptors derive from a human donor in good health. Some libraries in this study had Jurkat cell RNA spiked in. The CDR3 runs from the conserved cysteine through the conserved F or W. D genes are given only for firm matches. Clone size is shown for a subset of rows, as once, few, many or a class of expanded clone.

cdr3_length,d_call,clone_size,j_call,v_call,cdr3_aa,cdr3_nt
15,-,-,TRBJ2-5,TRBV6-2/TRBV6-3,CASSYAPQSGETQYF,TGTGCCAGCAGTTATGCGCCTCAAAGCGGGGAGACCCAGTACTTC
14,-,many,TRBJ1-1,TRBV7-9,CASSLGRENTEAFF,TGTGCCAGCAGCTTAGGACGGGAGAACACTGAAGCTTTCTTT
12,-,many,TRBJ2-3,TRBV24-1,CATSETADTQYF,TGTGCCACCAGTGAAACCGCAGATACGCAGTATTTT
16,-,many,TRBJ1-5,TRBV6-2/TRBV6-3,CASRTKSGGLSQPQHF,TGTGCCAGCAGGACCAAGTCTGGCGGGCTCAGTCAGCCCCAGCATTTT
13,-,many,TRBJ2-1,TRBV5-1,CASREDSYNEQFF,TGCGCCAGCCGCGAGGACAGCTACAATGAGCAGTTCTTC
17,-,-,TRBJ2-2,TRBV7-9,CASSLGPQGPNTGELFF,TGTGCCAGCAGCTTAGGACCCCAGGGCCCGAACACCGGGGAGCTGTTTTTT
15,-,many,TRBJ2-1,TRBV24-1,CATSPGQSSYNEQFF,TGTGCCACCTCTCCGGGGCAGAGCTCCTACAATGAGCAGTTCTTC
12,-,few,TRBJ2-7,TRBV5-4,CASSFMGYEQYF,TGTGCCAGCAGCTTCATGGGATACGAGCAGTACTTC
14,TRBD2,-,TRBJ2-1,TRBV19,CASSIRLAGNEQFF,TGTGCCAGTAGTATTCGACTAGCGGGTAATGAGCAGTTCTTC
15,-,few,TRBJ1-3,TRBV9,CASSVVADSGNTIYF,TGTGCCAGCAGCGTAGTAGCGGACTCTGGAAACACCATATATTTT
13,-,many,TRBJ2-2,TRBV29-1,CSVVPTNTGELFF,TGCAGCGTTGTTCCCACAAACACCGGGGAGCTGTTTTTT
17,TRBD1,-,TRBJ2-2,TRBV6-2/TRBV6-3,CASSWDPGQGNTGELFF,TGTGCCAGCAGTTGGGACCCGGGACAGGGTAACACCGGGGAGCTGTTTTTT
16,-,few,TRBJ2-7,TRBV7-2,CASSRGTAGLGYEQYF,TGTGCCAGCAGCCGAGGGACAGCGGGTTTAGGCTACGAGCAGTACTTC
16,-,many,TRBJ2-3,TRBV4-3,CASSQDLSGFTDTQYF,TGCGCCAGCAGCCAAGATCTTAGTGGATTCACAGATACGCAGTATTTT
13,-,many,TRBJ2-3,TRBV10-3,CAISDFQSDTQYF,TGTGCCATCAGTGATTTCCAGTCAGATACGCAGTATTTT
17,-,many,TRBJ2-2,TRBV9,CASSVELLGGNTGELFF,TGTGCCAGCAGCGTAGAATTGCTCGGGGGAAACACCGGGGAGCTGTTTTTT
15,TRBD2,-,TRBJ2-7,TRBV27,CASSPVGLALYEQYF,TGTGCCAGCAGTCCTGTGGGACTAGCGCTATACGAGCAGTACTTC
21,TRBD2,many,TRBJ2-1,TRBV4-3,CASSQKIIGGSTEPSYNEQFF,TGCGCCAGCAGCCAGAAGATTATCGGGGGGTCCACTGAACCCTCCTACAATGAGCAGTTCTTC
13,-,many,TRBJ1-1,TRBV14,CASSLTPNTEAFF,TGTGCCAGCAGCCTGACACCGAACACTGAAGCTTTCTTT
15,-,few,TRBJ2-7,TRBV5-1,CASSLGGGTSYEQYF,TGCGCCAGCAGCTTGGGAGGGGGTACTTCCTACGAGCAGTACTTC
15,-,-,TRBJ2-1,TRBV7-2,CASSSPIFRQEAPFF,TGTGCCAGCAGCTCACCGATCTTTCGACAGGAAGCTCCGTTCTTC
16,-,few,TRBJ1-1,TRBV28,CASSPPLGDINTEAFF,TGTGCCAGCAGTCCCCCCCTGGGGGATATTAACACTGAAGCTTTCTTT
17,-,-,TRBJ2-3,TRBV4-3,CASSQDSAGASTDTQYF,TGCGCCAGCAGCCAAGATTCAGCAGGAGCCAGCACAGATACGCAGTATTTT
15,TRBD1,few,TRBJ2-7,TRBV14,CASSQETGVSYEQYF,TGTGCCAGCAGCCAAGAGACAGGGGTATCCTACGAGCAGTACTTC
22,TRBD1,-,TRBJ1-2,TRBV19,CASSAGPLSPTRSGQENYGYTF,TGTGCCAGTAGTGCCGGACCCTTATCCCCAACCCGATCGGGACAGGAGAACTATGGCTACACCTTC
14,-,many,TRBJ1-5,TRBV7-6,CASSPSGGFQPQHF,TGTGCCAGCAGCCCTAGTGGGGGCTTCCAGCCCCAGCATTTT
13,-,few,TRBJ2-5,TRBV20-1,CSARSGYQETQYF,TGCAGTGCTAGAAGCGGTTACCAAGAGACCCAGTACTTC
15,-,many,TRBJ2-3,TRBV29-1,CSVEGRRQSTDTQYF,TGCAGCGTTGAAGGGCGTAGGCAGAGCACAGATACGCAGTATTTT
14,-,-,TRBJ1-1,TRBV12-5,CASGLGLGPTEAFF,TGTGCTAGTGGTTTGGGCTTGGGTCCGACTGAAGCTTTCTTT
12,-,-,TRBJ1-1,TRBV7-6,CASAAPNTEAFF,TGTGCCAGCGCGGCCCCGAACACTGAAGCTTTCTTT
14,-,few,TRBJ2-7,TRBV4-3,CASSQYTRADEQYF,TGCGCCAGCAGCCAGTACACTCGGGCAGACGAGCAGTACTTC
16,-,few,TRBJ1-5,TRBV7-8,CASSLWGLHVNQPQHF,TGTGCCAGCAGCCTGTGGGGACTACACGTGAATCAGCCCCAGCATTTT
16,TRBD2,-,TRBJ2-3,TRBV5-6,CASSLTSGGPGGTQYF,TGTGCCAGCAGCTTGACTAGCGGGGGGCCCGGGGGTACGCAGTATTTT
16,-,-,TRBJ2-2,TRBV11-3,CASSLMSPADTGELFF,TGTGCCAGCAGCTTAATGTCCCCAGCCGACACCGGGGAGCTGTTTTTT
14,TRBD1,few,TRBJ2-7,TRBV13,CASSPWDRAYEQYF,TGTGCCAGCAGCCCGTGGGACAGAGCCTACGAGCAGTACTTC
16,TRBD1,-,TRBJ2-7,TRBV23-1,CASSHYRGHHSGEQYF,TGCGCCAGCAGTCATTACAGGGGACATCATTCGGGAGAGCAGTACTTC
14,TRBD1,-,TRBJ2-7,TRBV4-2,CASSQPGQGDEQYF,TGTGCCAGCAGCCAACCGGGACAGGGCGACGAGCAGTACTTC
14,-,few,TRBJ2-2,TRBV7-3,CVSSLGPNTGELFF,TGTGTCAGCAGCTTAGGACCAAACACCGGGGAGCTGTTTTTT
15,-,-,TRBJ2-5,TRBV6-5,CASSYSINRAETQYF,TGTGCCAGCAGTTACTCGATCAACAGGGCGGAGACCCAGTACTTC
17,TRBD1,many,TRBJ1-5,TRBV7-9,CASSSYPGTGLDQPQHF,TGTGCCAGCAGCTCGTACCCCGGGACAGGGTTAGATCAGCCCCAGCATTTT
17,-,many,TRBJ2-3,TRBV28,CASSSNRVVYRTDTQYF,TGTGCCAGCAGTTCCAACAGGGTAGTGTACCGCACAGATACGCAGTATTTT
16,-,many,TRBJ1-1,TRBV19,CASSIDRGRVRPEAFF,TGTGCCAGTAGTATAGATCGGGGGCGCGTACGCCCTGAAGCTTTCTTT